Shown below are 22 T cell receptor beta chains from a single sample sequenced in a study of vaccination effects on CD4 cells after COVID-19. Only in-frame clones appear in the TCRdb table, and some are missing; sequencing was by immunoSEQ multiplex PCR. The profile shows just over 20,000 clones, 70% of them singletons. Pools of viral peptides were used by the ViraFEST assay to expand antigen-specific CD4+ T cells ahead of sequencing. Investigators separated out CD4+ T cells once approximately 11 days of culture had passed. Their cognate antigens are unknown. The specimen was CD4+ T cells from PBMCs cultured with HCoV-229E spike peptides, collected before COVID-19 vaccination. These receptors were obtained from a human donor who received a COVID-19 vaccine.

The chain combines TRBV11-2 with TRBJ2-3; 7 bases map to TRBD2. This CDR3 is built from 15 residues. The germline gives CDR1 SGHAT, CDR2 FQNNGV. Trimming removed 1 base from V and 3 bases from J; junction bases left unmatched: 4. CDR3 loop: CASSLGNSGTDTQYF. The CDR3 DNA reads TGTGCCAGCAGCTTAGGTAATAGCGGGACAGATACGCAGTATTTT.

J is TRBJ2-1 and V is TRBV7-8, with TRBD2 matching 8 bases. The length of the CDR3 is 16 residues. CDR1 and CDR2 from the germline V gene are SGHVS and FQNEAQ. Trimming at V came to 3 bases and at J to 4 bases, leaving 8 bases not matched to a gene. CDR3 coding DNA: TGTGCCAGCAGCTTGTCGAGAGCGGGGGCGTACAATGAGCAGTTCTTC. Amino acids: CASSLSRAGAYNEQFF.

The J gene is TRBJ2-3, the V gene TRBV18; D is perhaps TRBD1 or TRBD2 (7 bases each). CDR3 size: 23 residues. V was shortened by 4 bases and J by 0 bases, with 35 bases between the two germline ends. The germline V gene encodes CDR1 KGHSH and CDR2 LQKENI. CDR3 DNA sequence: TGTGCCAGCTCACTAGGGGGCGGGGGTCTGCGGACCCGTAGACCCAAAAGCACAGATACGCAGTATTTT. Its protein product is CASSLGGGGLRTRRPKSTDTQYF.

This chain links TRBV2 with TRBJ1-1; D not certain. V lost 7 bases, J lost 0 bases, and 15 bases lay in between. Germline CDR1 and CDR2: SNHLY and FYNNEI. This CDR3 spans 15 amino acids. CDR3 loop: CASNSPVGVNTEAFF. The CDR3 coding sequence is TGTGCCAGCAATAGTCCCGTCGGGGTGAACACTGAAGCTTTCTTT.

This chain links TRBV9 with TRBJ2-5; 7 nucleotides match TRBD2. The germline V gene has CDR1 SGDLS and CDR2 YYNGEE. After removal of 2 bases from V and 2 bases from J, the junction contained 3 bases not matched to a gene. The CDR3 has 14 amino acids. This CDR3 reads CASSVELAQETQYF. The CDR3 DNA sequence: TGTGCCAGCAGCGTGGAACTAGCGCAAGAGACCCAGTACTTC.

The J gene is TRBJ2-5, the V gene TRBV5-4; 8 bases are a match to TRBD2. From germline, CDR1 is SGHNT and CDR2 YYREEE (reference sequence). This CDR3 is 15 amino acids long. J gave up 2 bases and V 4 bases, and 7 bases lay outside the gene matches. CDR3 coding DNA: TGTGCCAGCAGCCCCCGGGGACTAGGGCAAGAGACCCAGTACTTC. Protein: CASSPRGLGQETQYF.

The V and J genes are TRBV2 and TRBJ2-2; 12 nucleotides agree with TRBD1. V lost 4 bases, J lost 3 bases, and 3 bases stayed unmatched. CDR3 length equals 16 residues. The germline V gene encodes CDR1 SNHLY and CDR2 FYNNEI. The CDR3 DNA follows: TGTGCCAGCAGTGGGGACAGGGGGCAGGACACCGGGGAGCTGTTTTTT. It is translated as CASSGDRGQDTGELFF.

V gene TRBV5-4 combines with J gene TRBJ2-5; D might be TRBD2 (5 bases). Deletions cut 0 bases from V and 5 bases from J, with 8 bases between. CDR1 and CDR2 (germline): SGHNT, YYREEE (reference sequence). CDR3 size: 13 residues. CDR3 sequence: CASSLEGGETQYF. CDR3 bases: TGTGCCAGCAGCTTGGAGGGCGGGGAGACCCAGTACTTC.

This clone was observed a single time. This chain joins TRBV11-3 and TRBJ2-1; D perhaps matches TRBD1 (8 bases). The CDR3 has 18 residues. CDR1 SGHNT and CDR2 YENEEA come from the germline V gene. V lost 0 bases to trimming and J lost 6 bases, with 21 bases between them. CDR3 nucleotide sequence: TGTGCCAGCAGCTTAGATCAGGGAGGGACAGGTACCACCAATGAGCAGTTCTTC. Translated, it gives CASSLDQGGTGTTNEQFF.

This clone was picked up one time. The chain carries TRBV4-1 and TRBJ2-3; D is undetermined. The length of the CDR3 is 15 residues. The V gene's germline CDR1 is MGHRA and CDR2 YSYEKL. Trimming took off 4 bases at V and 2 bases at J, with 13 bases between the two ends. CDR3 DNA: TGCGCCAGCAGCCCTAGAAGCCCACCCACAGATACGCAGTATTTT. The encoded protein is CASSPRSPPTDTQYF.

The chain joins TRBV6-5 to TRBJ2-7, with 8 bases identical to TRBD2. CDR3 length: 15 amino acids. V shed 0 bases and J 3 bases; nucleotides not matched to a gene: 4. Germline-derived CDR1 and CDR2 are MNHEY and SVGAGI. CDR3 in amino acids: CASSYSGGGNYEQYF. CDR3 coding DNA: TGTGCCAGCAGTTACTCCGGCGGGGGGAACTACGAGCAGTACTTC.

Only one count was recorded for this clone. The rearrangement uses TRBV11-2 and TRBJ2-5, with D possibly being TRBD2 (5 bases). Germline-derived CDR1 and CDR2 are SGHAT and FQNNGV. This CDR3 comprises 17 residues. V was shortened by 1 base and J by 5 bases, with 20 bases between the two germline ends. The CDR3 loop reads CASSLGTLPAGRETQYF. The CDR3, as DNA: TGTGCCAGCAGCTTAGGTACCCTCCCCGCGGGCCGGGAGACCCAGTACTTC.

This clone occurred once. The V gene is TRBV18, the J gene TRBJ2-3; 15 bases agree with TRBD2. The CDR3 length is 18 residues. Germline CDR1 is KGHSH and CDR2 is LQKENI. The junction had 4 bases not matched to a gene; V was cut back by 0 bases and J by 3 bases. For the CDR3, the DNA is TGTGCCAGCTCACCACCGGGACTAGCGGGGGGCCTAACAGATACGCAGTATTTT. It translates to CASSPPGLAGGLTDTQYF.

The genes are TRBV6-5 and TRBJ2-3; no clear D. The CDR3 covers 14 residues. The germline V gene has CDR1 MNHEY and CDR2 SVGAGI. Trimming took 2 bases from V and 0 from J, leaving 6 bases between them. CDR3 sequence: CASSYADSTDTQYF. In nucleotides, the CDR3 is TGTGCCAGCAGTTACGCTGACAGCACAGATACGCAGTATTTT.

This clone was recorded a few times. The chain is built from TRBV2 and TRBJ2-7; D possibly corresponds to TRBD1 (6 bases). Trimming stripped 6 bases from V and 3 bases from J, with 6 bases between. CDR3 size: 11 residues. Germline V gene sequence: CDR1 SNHLY, CDR2 FYNNEI. As DNA, the CDR3 is TGTGCCAGCAGGGGACACTACGAGCAGTACTTC. Its protein is CASRGHYEQYF.

This clone was recorded a few times. The gene calls are TRBV19 and TRBJ1-3; no reliable D call. V gave up 1 base and J gave up 0 bases, with 10 bases separating them. Germline V gene lookup returns CDR1 LNHDA and CDR2 SQIVND (reference sequence). The CDR3 sequence is 16 residues long. This CDR3 reads CASSIVPRSSGNTIYF. The CDR3 nucleotides are TGTGCCAGTAGTATAGTACCTCGGAGCTCTGGAAACACCATATATTTT.

The chain couples TRBV19 to TRBJ1-1; tentative D call: TRBD1 (5 bases). Trimming pared 4 bases from V and 8 bases from J, leaving 11 bases between. The germline gives CDR1 LNHDA, CDR2 SQIVND (reference sequence). The CDR3 covers 12 residues. The CDR3 DNA follows: TGTGCCAGTAGTAGGGGACTGTTGGAAGCTTTCTTT. Protein product: CASSRGLLEAFF.

The rearrangement uses TRBV11-2 and TRBJ1-4; a possible D gene is TRBD1 (6 bases). The CDR3 spans 15 residues. Germline V gene lookup returns CDR1 SGHAT and CDR2 FQNNGV. Trimming took 2 bases from V and 8 from J, leaving 15 bases between them. CDR3 region: CASSLSPGAVEKLFF. DNA of the CDR3: TGTGCCAGCAGCTTAAGCCCGGGGGCGGTAGAAAAACTGTTTTTT.

The chain couples TRBV7-8 to TRBJ2-7; D not certain. This CDR3 region has 16 residues. Germline V gives CDR1 SGHVS, CDR2 FQNEAQ. V lost 1 base, J lost 0 bases, and 13 bases lay in between. CDR3 loop: CASSLDRVRSSYEQYF. As DNA, the CDR3 is TGTGCCAGCAGCTTAGATCGTGTCAGGTCCTCCTACGAGCAGTACTTC.

The rearrangement joins TRBV6-5 to TRBJ1-1; D is ambiguous. Germline V gives CDR1 MNHEY, CDR2 SVGAGI. Trimming shortened V by 7 bases and J by 11 bases, and 26 bases separated the two germline ends. The CDR3 sequence is 15 residues long. CDR3 residues: CASTTEGFGIRVAFF. CDR3 in DNA: TGTGCCAGCACCACGGAGGGTTTTGGGATCCGAGTGGCTTTCTTT.

The rearrangement uses TRBV13 and TRBJ1-2; D remains unclear. V dropped 1 base and J dropped 2 bases, with 8 bases sitting between them. The CDR3 length is 14 residues. Germline values: CDR1 PRHDT, CDR2 FYEKMQ (reference sequence). The CDR3 region is CASSLVAENYGYTF. In nucleotides, the CDR3 is TGTGCCAGCAGCTTAGTGGCGGAAAACTATGGCTACACCTTC. The full variable domain, its missing parts supplied by reference TRBV13 and TRBJ1-2, is AAGVIQSPRHLIKEKRETATLKCYPIPRHDTVYWYQQGPGQDPQFLISFYEKMQSDKGSIPDRFSAQQFSDYHSELNMSSLELGDSALYFCASSLVAENYGYTFGSGTRLTVV.

This chain uses TRBV24-1 with TRBJ1-2; possibly TRBD1 for D (6 bases). Looked up from germline, CDR1 is KGHDR and CDR2 is SFDVKD. Trimming left V 1 base short and J 4 bases short, with 9 bases between. CDR3 length: 14 amino acids. This chain's CDR3 is CATSDFDRSYGYTF. Here the CDR3 DNA reads TGTGCCACCAGTGATTTCGACAGGTCCTATGGCTACACCTTC.